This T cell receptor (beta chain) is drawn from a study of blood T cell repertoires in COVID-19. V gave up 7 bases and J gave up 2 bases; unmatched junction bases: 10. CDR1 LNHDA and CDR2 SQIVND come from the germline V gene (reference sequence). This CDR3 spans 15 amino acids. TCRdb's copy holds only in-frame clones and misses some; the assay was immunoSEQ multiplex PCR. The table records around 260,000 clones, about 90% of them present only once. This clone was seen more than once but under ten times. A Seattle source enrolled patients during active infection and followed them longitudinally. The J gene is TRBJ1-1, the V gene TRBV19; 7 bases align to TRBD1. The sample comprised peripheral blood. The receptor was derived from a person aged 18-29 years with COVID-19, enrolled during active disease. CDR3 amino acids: CASKDRGTDNTEAFF. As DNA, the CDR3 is TGTGCCAGTAAAGATCGCGGGACAGATAACACTGAAGCTTTCTTT.